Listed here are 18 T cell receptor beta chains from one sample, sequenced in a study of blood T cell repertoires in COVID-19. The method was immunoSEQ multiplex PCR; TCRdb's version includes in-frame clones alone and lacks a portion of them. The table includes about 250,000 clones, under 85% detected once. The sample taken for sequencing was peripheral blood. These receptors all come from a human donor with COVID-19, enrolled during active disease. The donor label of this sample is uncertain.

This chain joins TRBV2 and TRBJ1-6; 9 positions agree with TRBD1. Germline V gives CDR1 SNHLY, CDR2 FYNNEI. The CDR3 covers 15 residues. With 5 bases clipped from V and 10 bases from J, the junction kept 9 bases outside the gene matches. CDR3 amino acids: CASSSRDRVGSPLHF. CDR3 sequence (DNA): TGTGCCAGCAGTAGCCGGGACAGGGTGGGATCACCCCTCCACTTT. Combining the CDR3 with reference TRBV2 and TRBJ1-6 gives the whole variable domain EPEVTQTPSHQVTQMGQEVILRCVPISNHLYFYWYRQILGQKVEFLVSFYNNEISEKSEIFDDQFSVERPDGSNFTLKIRSTKLEDSAMYFCASSSRDRVGSPLHFGNGTRLTVT.

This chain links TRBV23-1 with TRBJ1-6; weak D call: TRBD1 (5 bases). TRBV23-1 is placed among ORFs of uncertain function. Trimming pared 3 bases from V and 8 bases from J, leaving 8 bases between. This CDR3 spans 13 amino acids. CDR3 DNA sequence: TGCGCCAGCAGTCACCCAGGGTATTCACCCCTCCACTTT. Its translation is CASSHPGYSPLHF.

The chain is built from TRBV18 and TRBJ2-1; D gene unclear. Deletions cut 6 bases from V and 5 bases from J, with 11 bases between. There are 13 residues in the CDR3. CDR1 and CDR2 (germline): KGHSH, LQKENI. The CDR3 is CASSPRGDNEQFF. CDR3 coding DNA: TGTGCCAGCTCCCCCCGAGGAGACAATGAGCAGTTCTTC.

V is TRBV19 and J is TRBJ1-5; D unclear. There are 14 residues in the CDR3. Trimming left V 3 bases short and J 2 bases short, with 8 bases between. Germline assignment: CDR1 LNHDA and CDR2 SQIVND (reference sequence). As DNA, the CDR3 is TGTGCCAGTAGTATCTCGGAGGGCAATCAGCCCCAGCATTTT. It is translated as CASSISEGNQPQHF.

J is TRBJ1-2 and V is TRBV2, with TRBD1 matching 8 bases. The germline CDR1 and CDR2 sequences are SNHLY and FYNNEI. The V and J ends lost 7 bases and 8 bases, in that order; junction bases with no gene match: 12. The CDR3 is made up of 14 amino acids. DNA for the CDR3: TGTGCCAGCAACCTTAACAGGGGGTCGTTAGGCTACACCTTC. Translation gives CASNLNRGSLGYTF.

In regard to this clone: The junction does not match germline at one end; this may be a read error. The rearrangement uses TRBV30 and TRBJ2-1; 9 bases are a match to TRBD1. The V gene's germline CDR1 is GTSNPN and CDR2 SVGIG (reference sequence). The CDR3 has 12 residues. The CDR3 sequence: CAWSVEDRGKVF. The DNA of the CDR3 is TGTGCCTGGAGTGTAGAAGACAGGGGGAAGGTCTTC.

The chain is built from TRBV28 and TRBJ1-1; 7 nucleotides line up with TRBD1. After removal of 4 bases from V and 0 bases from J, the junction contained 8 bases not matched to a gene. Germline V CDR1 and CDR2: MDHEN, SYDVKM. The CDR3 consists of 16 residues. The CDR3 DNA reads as TGTGCCAGCAGTTCTTTACAGGGGTCCATGAACACTGAAGCTTTCTTT. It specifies CASSSLQGSMNTEAFF.

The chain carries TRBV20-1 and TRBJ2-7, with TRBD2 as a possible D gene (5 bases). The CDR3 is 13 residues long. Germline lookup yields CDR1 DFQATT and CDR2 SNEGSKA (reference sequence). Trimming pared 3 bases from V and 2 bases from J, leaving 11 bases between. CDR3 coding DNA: TGCAGTGCTAGTCTAGACTATCCCTACGAGCAGTACTTC. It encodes CSASLDYPYEQYF.

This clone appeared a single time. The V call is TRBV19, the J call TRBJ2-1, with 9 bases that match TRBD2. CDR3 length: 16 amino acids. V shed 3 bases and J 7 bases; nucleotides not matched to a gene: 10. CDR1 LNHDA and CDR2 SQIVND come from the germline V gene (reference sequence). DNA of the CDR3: TGTGCCAGTAGTATTGCGGGAGGGCCTTCTGGGAATGAGCAGTTCTTC. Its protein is CASSIAGGPSGNEQFF.

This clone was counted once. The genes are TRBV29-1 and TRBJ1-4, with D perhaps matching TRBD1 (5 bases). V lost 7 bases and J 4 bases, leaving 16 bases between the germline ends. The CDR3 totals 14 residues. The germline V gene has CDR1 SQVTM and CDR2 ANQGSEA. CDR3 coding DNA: TGCAGCGGTACTTCACGGGGGGATAATGAAAAACTGTTTTTT. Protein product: CSGTSRGDNEKLFF.

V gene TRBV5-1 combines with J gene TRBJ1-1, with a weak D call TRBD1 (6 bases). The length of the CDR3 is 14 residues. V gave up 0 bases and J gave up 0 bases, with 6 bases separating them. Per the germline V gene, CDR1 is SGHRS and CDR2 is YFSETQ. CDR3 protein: CASSLGQVNTEAFF. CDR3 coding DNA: TGCGCCAGCAGCTTGGGACAGGTGAACACTGAAGCTTTCTTT.

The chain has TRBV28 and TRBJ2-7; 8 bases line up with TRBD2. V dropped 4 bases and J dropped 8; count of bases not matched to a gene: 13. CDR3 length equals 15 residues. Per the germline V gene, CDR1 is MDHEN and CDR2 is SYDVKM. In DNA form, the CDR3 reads TGTGCCAGCAGTTCGGGGGGGGACATTAGTCGTAAGCAGTACTTC. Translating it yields CASSSGGDISRKQYF.

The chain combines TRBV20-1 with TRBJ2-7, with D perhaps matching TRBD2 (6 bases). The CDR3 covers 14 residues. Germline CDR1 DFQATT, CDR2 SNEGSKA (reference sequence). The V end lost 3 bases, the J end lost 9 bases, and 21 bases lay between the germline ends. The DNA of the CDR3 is TGCAGTGCTAGTTCGGGCGACAATCTGGGGGGGCAGTACTTC. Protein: CSASSGDNLGGQYF.

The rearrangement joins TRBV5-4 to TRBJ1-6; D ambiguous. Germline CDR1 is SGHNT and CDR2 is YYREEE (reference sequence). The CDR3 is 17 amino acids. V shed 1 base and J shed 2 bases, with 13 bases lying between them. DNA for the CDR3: TGTGCCAGCAGCTTGCTGGGGAGGGAGCCCTATAATTCACCCCTCCACTTT. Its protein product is CASSLLGREPYNSPLHF. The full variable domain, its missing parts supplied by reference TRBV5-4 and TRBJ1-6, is ETGVTQSPTHLIKTRGQQVTLRCSSQSGHNTVSWYQQALGQGPQFIFQYYREEENGRGNFPPRFSGLQFPNYSSELNVNALELDDSALYLCASSLLGREPYNSPLHFGNGTRLTVT.

The CDR3, as DNA: TGTGCCAGCACTCGGACAGCATCAATGGAGACCCAGTACTTC. This sequence encodes CASTRTASMETQYF. The chain uses TRBV6-6 and TRBJ2-5; weak D call: TRBD1 (6 bases). The CDR3 has 14 amino acids. Germline loops: CDR1 MNHNY, CDR2 SVGAGI (reference sequence). The V gene lost 7 bases and the J gene lost 5 bases, with 17 bases spanning the gap.

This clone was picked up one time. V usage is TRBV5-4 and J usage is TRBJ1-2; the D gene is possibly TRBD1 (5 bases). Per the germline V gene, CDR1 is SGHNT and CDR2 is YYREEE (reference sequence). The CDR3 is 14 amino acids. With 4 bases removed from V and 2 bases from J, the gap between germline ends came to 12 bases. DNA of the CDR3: TGTGCCAGCAGCCCGGAGACAGAGAACTATGGCTACACCTTC. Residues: CASSPETENYGYTF.

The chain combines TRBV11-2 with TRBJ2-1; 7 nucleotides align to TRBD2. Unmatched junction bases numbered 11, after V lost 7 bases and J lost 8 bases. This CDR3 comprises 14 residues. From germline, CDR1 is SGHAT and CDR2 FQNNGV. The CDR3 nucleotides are TGTGCCAGCACCCTTTCGACTAGCCGGTATGAGCAGTTCTTC. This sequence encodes CASTLSTSRYEQFF.

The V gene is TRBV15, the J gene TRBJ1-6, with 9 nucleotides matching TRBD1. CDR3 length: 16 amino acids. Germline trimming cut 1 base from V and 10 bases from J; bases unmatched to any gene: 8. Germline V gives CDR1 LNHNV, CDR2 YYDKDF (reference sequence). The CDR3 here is CATSRAPGTGRSPLHF. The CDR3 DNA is TGTGCCACCAGCAGAGCCCCCGGGACAGGGCGATCACCCCTCCACTTT. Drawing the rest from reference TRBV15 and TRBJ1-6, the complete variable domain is DAMVIQNPRYQVTQFGKPVTLSCSQTLNHNVMYWYQQKSSQAPKLLFHYYDKDFNNEADTPDNFQSRRPNTSFCFLDIRSPGLGDTAMYLCATSRAPGTGRSPLHFGNGTRLTVT.